Listed here are 25 T cell receptor beta chains from one sample, sequenced in a study of STAT5B mutations in CD4+ large granular lymphocyte leukemia. The protocol was immunoSEQ multiplex PCR, while the TCRdb copy is restricted to in-frame clones and leaves out a portion. In the table there are about 48,000 clones, roughly three quarters of which are singletons. The material sequenced was CD4+ T cells from blood buffy coats. These receptor sequences come from a human donor in good health.

The CDR3: CASSLGPEQYV. The CDR3 DNA reads TGTGCCAGCAGCTTGGGGCCGGAGCAGTACGTC. This sequence joins TRBV11-2 and TRBJ2-7, with D possibly TRBD1 on 5 matching bases. Trimming removed 3 bases from V and 7 bases from J, with 7 bases in between. Per germline, CDR1 SGHAT and CDR2 FQNNGV. The CDR3 consists of 11 residues.

V usage is TRBV9 and J usage is TRBJ1-5; tentative D call: TRBD1 (5 bases). The germline gives CDR1 SGDLS, CDR2 YYNGEE. The CDR3 extends over 13 amino acids. Trimming took 3 bases from V and 3 from J, leaving 7 bases between them. The CDR3 DNA follows: TGTGCCAGCAGCGCGACAGACAATCAGCCCCAGCATTTT. Protein product: CASSATDNQPQHF.

This sequence joins TRBV6-6 and TRBJ2-7; weak D call: TRBD1 (8 bases). V gave up 8 bases and J gave up 2 bases, with 13 bases separating them. Per germline, CDR1 MNHNY and CDR2 SVGAGI (reference sequence). The CDR3 extends over 13 amino acids. CDR3 sequence reads: CASRTGRAYEQYF. CDR3 sequence (DNA): TGTGCCAGCCGGACAGGGAGGGCCTACGAGCAGTACTTC.

V and J are TRBV5-5 and TRBJ2-7; D perhaps matches TRBD2 (6 bases). The CDR3 is 14 residues long. Trimming pared 0 bases from V and 3 bases from J, leaving 10 bases between. In germline, CDR1 is SGHKS, CDR2 YYEKEE (reference sequence). CDR3 DNA sequence: TGTGCCAGCAGCTTGGGACAGACTAGCTACGAGCAGTACGTC. It is translated as CASSLGQTSYEQYV.

This chain links TRBV7-2 with TRBJ2-5, with D unclear. V gave up 8 bases and J gave up 2 bases, with 12 bases separating them. CDR1 and CDR2 (germline): SGHTA, FQGNSA. The CDR3 loop spans 13 amino acids. This chain's CDR3 is CASRLPEQETQYF. Here the CDR3 DNA reads TGTGCCAGCCGGTTGCCGGAACAAGAGACCCAGTACTTC.

V and J are TRBV25-1 and TRBJ2-3; D uncertain. The V and J ends lost 3 bases and 3 bases respectively, with 1 base between them. The CDR3 is 11 amino acids. CDR1 is MGHDK, CDR2 SYGVNS, per germline. Here the CDR3 DNA reads TGTGCCAGCAGTGAGACAGATACGCAGTATTTT. Its translation: CASSETDTQYF.

The rearrangement links TRBV5-1 to TRBJ2-4, with D possibly matching TRBD1 (7 bases). Per the germline V gene, CDR1 is SGHRS and CDR2 is YFSETQ. The CDR3 runs to 14 residues. Trimming removed 4 bases from V and 7 bases from J, with 15 bases in between. This chain's CDR3 is CASSMGGGGNIQYF. The CDR3 DNA reads TGCGCCAGCAGCATGGGCGGAGGGGGCAACATTCAGTACTTC.

Written as DNA, the CDR3 is TGTGCCAGCAGCCCCAGGGTCCAGAGCACAGATACGCAGTATTTT. It yields the protein CASSPRVQSTDTQYF. J is TRBJ2-3 and V is TRBV7-8, with D possibly TRBD1 on 5 matching bases. The CDR3 totals 15 residues. Germline V gene sequence: CDR1 SGHVS, CDR2 FQNEAQ. V lost 5 bases and J 0 bases, leaving 12 bases between the germline ends.

V usage is TRBV4-1 and J usage is TRBJ2-1; 14 bases line up with TRBD2. The V gene end was trimmed by 0 bases and the J gene end by 6 bases; junction bases not matched to a gene: 4. Per the germline V gene, CDR1 is MGHRA and CDR2 is YSYEKL. This CDR3 has 17 residues. CDR3 sequence reads: CASSQDKTSGGANEQFF. CDR3 nucleotide sequence: TGCGCCAGCAGCCAAGATAAGACTAGCGGGGGGGCCAATGAGCAGTTCTTC.

The genes are TRBV19 and TRBJ1-5, with 7 bases aligning to TRBD1. From germline, CDR1 is LNHDA and CDR2 SQIVND (reference sequence). After removal of 4 bases from V and 0 bases from J, the junction contained 6 bases not matched to a gene. This CDR3 has 16 residues. The DNA for the CDR3 is TGTGCCAGTAGTAGAGGACAGGCGGGTAGCAATCAGCCCCAGCATTTT. It translates to CASSRGQAGSNQPQHF.

The chain carries TRBV6-6 and TRBJ2-5; the D call may be TRBD1 or TRBD2 (5 bases each). V shed 6 bases and J shed 3 bases, with 11 bases lying between them. From germline, CDR1 is MNHNY and CDR2 SVGAGI (reference sequence). This CDR3 region has 13 residues. The DNA for the CDR3 is TGTGCCAGCAGAACCGGGGCCGAAGAGACCCAGTACTTC. Translation gives CASRTGAEETQYF.

This chain joins TRBV7-9 and TRBJ1-1; D possibly corresponds to TRBD1 (6 bases). With 3 bases removed from V and 1 base from J, the gap between germline ends came to 9 bases. Per the germline V gene, CDR1 is SEHNR and CDR2 is FQNEAQ (reference sequence). The CDR3 runs to 14 residues. CDR3 in amino acids: CASSLGTQNTEAFF. As DNA, the CDR3 is TGTGCCAGCAGCTTGGGGACACAGAACACTGAAGCTTTCTTT. The whole variable domain, remainder taken from reference TRBV7-9 and TRBJ1-1, is DTGVSQNPRHKITKRGQNVTFRCDPISEHNRLYWYRQTLGQGPEFLTYFQNEAQLEKSRLLSDRFSAERPKGSFSTLEIQRTEQGDSAMYLCASSLGTQNTEAFFGQGTRLTVV.

The V gene is TRBV27, the J gene TRBJ1-1; D remains unclear. Germline V CDR1 and CDR2: MNHEY, SMNVEV (reference sequence). V lost 8 bases, J lost 1 base, and 14 bases lay in between. The length of the CDR3 is 14 residues. CDR3 sequence (DNA): TGTGCCAGCCGGAGGGCAGCACCGAACACTGAAGCTTTCTTT. This encodes CASRRAAPNTEAFF.

This rearrangement joins TRBV5-1 to TRBJ2-1; tentatively, D is TRBD1 or TRBD2 (5 bases each). This CDR3 has 16 amino acids. Germline V lookup: CDR1 SGHRS, CDR2 YFSETQ. Deletions cut 0 bases from V and 8 bases from J, with 18 bases between. The CDR3 bases are TGCGCCAGCAGCTTGGCGGGGCAGGGCCCCCAGGATGAGCAGTTCTTC. Its protein product is CASSLAGQGPQDEQFF.

The rearrangement uses TRBV18 and TRBJ2-5, with 14 nucleotides matching TRBD2. V shed 2 bases and J 5 bases; nucleotides not matched to a gene: 7. This CDR3 has 17 residues. Germline CDR1 is KGHSH and CDR2 is LQKENI. The CDR3 spells CASSPVGLAGGAETQYF. In nucleotides, the CDR3 is TGTGCCAGCTCACCAGTAGGACTAGCGGGGGGAGCGGAGACCCAGTACTTC.

This chain uses TRBV5-1 with TRBJ2-1; D possibly uses TRBD1 or TRBD2 (6 bases each). Germline V gene sequence: CDR1 SGHRS, CDR2 YFSETQ. Trimming took off 0 bases at V and 0 bases at J, with 10 bases between the two ends. This CDR3 spans 16 amino acids. The CDR3 DNA follows: TGCGCCAGCAGCTTGGATCCGGGGGCCTCCTACAATGAGCAGTTCTTC. The encoded protein is CASSLDPGASYNEQFF.

This clone turned up a few times. The V call is TRBV9, the J call TRBJ2-6; possibly TRBD1 for D (5 bases). V shed 4 bases and J shed 4 bases, with 12 bases lying between them. CDR1 and CDR2 from the germline V gene are SGDLS and YYNGEE. The CDR3 runs 15 residues. The CDR3 DNA reads TGTGCCAGCAGCCCTCCGTGGACAGGGGCCAACGTCCTGACTTTC. It specifies CASSPPWTGANVLTF.

V gene TRBV4-2 combines with J gene TRBJ2-3; the match to TRBD2 covers 9 bases. With V trimmed by 1 base and J by 5 bases, 7 bases remained unmatched. Germline CDR1 LGHNA, CDR2 YNFKEQ. This CDR3 is built from 16 residues. The CDR3: CASSQGGGGVGDTQYF. DNA for the CDR3: TGTGCCAGCAGCCAAGGGGGCGGGGGGGTTGGAGATACGCAGTATTTT.

This sequence joins TRBV5-1 and TRBJ2-1; perhaps TRBD1 as D (6 bases). Trimming took off 2 bases at V and 4 bases at J, with 16 bases between the two ends. The length of the CDR3 is 16 residues. Germline V gene lookup returns CDR1 SGHRS and CDR2 YFSETQ. In nucleotides, the CDR3 is TGCGCCAGCAGCTTCACCGGGACAAACATATACAATGAGCAGTTCTTC. Encoded protein: CASSFTGTNIYNEQFF.

The V and J genes are TRBV5-5 and TRBJ1-3; D unclear. Trimming cost V 1 base and J 0 bases, with 5 bases left between them. Germline-derived CDR1 and CDR2 are SGHKS and YYEKEE (reference sequence). The CDR3 runs 14 residues. The CDR3 nucleotides read TGTGCCAGCAGCTTGAGCGGCTCTGGAAACACCATATATTTT. This gives the protein CASSLSGSGNTIYF.

This clone turned up a few times. This chain joins TRBV10-3 and TRBJ2-2, with a weak D call TRBD2 (7 bases). V was trimmed by 6 bases and J by 11 bases, leaving 19 bases between them. There are 14 residues in the CDR3. The germline V gene has CDR1 ENHRY and CDR2 SYGVKD. The CDR3 here is CAIRAELATGELFF. In DNA form, the CDR3 reads TGTGCCATCAGGGCCGAACTAGCGACAGGAGAGCTGTTTTTT.

The V call is TRBV11-1, the J call TRBJ2-5, with D maybe TRBD2 (6 bases). Germline V gene lookup returns CDR1 SGHAT and CDR2 FQDESV (reference sequence). The CDR3 extends over 17 amino acids. Deletions cut 2 bases from V and 3 bases from J, with 19 bases between. CDR3 amino acids: CASSLLTLRGVEETQYF. The CDR3 bases are TGTGCCAGCAGCTTACTTACCCTACGCGGGGTCGAAGAGACCCAGTACTTC. The whole variable domain, remainder taken from reference TRBV11-1 and TRBJ2-5, is EAEVAQSPRYKITEKSQAVAFWCDPISGHATLYWYRQILGQGPELLVQFQDESVVDDSQLPKDRFSAERLKGVDSTLKIQPAELGDSAMYLCASSLLTLRGVEETQYFGPGTRLLVL.

V is TRBV28 and J is TRBJ1-3; a weak D match, TRBD1 (5 bases). The V end lost 6 bases, the J end lost 9 bases, and 21 bases lay between the germline ends. The length of the CDR3 is 15 residues. In germline, CDR1 is MDHEN, CDR2 SYDVKM. The CDR3 DNA reads as TGTGCCAGCAGATCCTCCGGAGCTCGGGGGGGCACCATATATTTT. Its translation is CASRSSGARGGTIYF.

The sample holds a few counts of this clone. V usage is TRBV30 and J usage is TRBJ1-2, with 9 nucleotides matching TRBD1. The CDR3 has 13 residues. Germline values: CDR1 GTSNPN, CDR2 SVGIG (reference sequence). V lost 4 bases, J lost 1 base, and 1 base stayed unmatched. In DNA, the CDR3 is TGTGCCTGGAAGACAGGGGGTAACTATGGCTACACCTTC. It yields the protein CAWKTGGNYGYTF.

The V and J genes are TRBV6-5 and TRBJ1-4, with D unresolved. Germline V CDR1 and CDR2: MNHEY, SVGAGI. V was pared by 4 bases and J by 4 bases, with 10 bases between. This CDR3 is built from 14 residues. Here the CDR3 DNA reads TGTGCCAGCAGTTCGCGGGGTGGTAATGAAAAACTGTTTTTT. Translated, it gives CASSSRGGNEKLFF.